The rows below give T cell receptor beta chains drawn from one sample of a study of shared clonotypes between healthy human individuals. Data came from immunoSEQ multiplex PCR; TCRdb stores just in-frame clones and leaves some out. Among approximately 620,000 clones listed, roughly 97% were seen once. Specimen: naive CD4+ T cells sorted from blood. Receptor source: a young woman in good health. CDR3s include the opening cysteine and the closing phenylalanine or tryptophan. D genes are given only for firm matches. The listing skips clone size in some rows; elsewhere it reads once, few, many or a size class.

d_gene	v_gene	len	j_gene	abundance	CDR3aa	CDR3nt
-	TRBV5-4	14	TRBJ2-7	-	CASSLGGRSYEQYF	TGTGCCAGCAGCTTAGGAGGGAGAAGCTACGAGCAGTACTTC
-	TRBV6-5	11	TRBJ2-7	-	CASSVLHEQYF	TGTGCCAGCAGTGTCCTGCATGAGCAGTACTTC
TRBD2	TRBV29-1	14	TRBJ2-7	-	CSAWRLAPTYEQYF	TGCAGCGCCTGGAGACTAGCGCCTACCTACGAGCAGTACTTC
TRBD1	TRBV2	14	TRBJ1-2	-	CASSRDSVNYGYTF	TGTGCCAGCAGCAGGGACAGTGTTAACTATGGCTACACCTTC
TRBD2	TRBV28	15	TRBJ2-1	-	CASTPGLPAGNEQFF	TGTGCCAGCACCCCAGGACTCCCAGCGGGGAATGAGCAGTTCTTC
-	TRBV7-8	14	TRBJ1-5	-	CASSLEPVNQPQHF	TGTGCCAGCAGCTTAGAGCCAGTAAATCAGCCCCAGCATTTT
TRBD2	TRBV27	17	TRBJ2-7	-	CASSLLAGTSGSNEQYF	TGTGCCAGCAGTTTATTGGCCGGAACTAGCGGGAGTAACGAGCAGTACTTC
TRBD2	TRBV28	15	TRBJ2-5	once	CASTPDLAGGETQYF	TGTGCCAGCACCCCGGACTTAGCGGGAGGGGAGACCCAGTACTTC
-	TRBV6-1	13	TRBJ1-5	once	CASSAGGGQPQHF	TGTGCCAGCAGCGCCGGTGGGGGTCAGCCCCAGCATTTT
-	TRBV28	14	TRBJ2-3	-	CASSGGYSTDTQYF	TGTGCCAGCAGCGGCGGCTATAGCACAGATACGCAGTATTTT
TRBD2	TRBV11-3	18	TRBJ2-1	-	CASSSSIGSGRADNEQFF	TGTGCCAGCAGCTCCTCTATCGGAAGCGGGAGGGCCGACAATGAGCAGTTCTTC
TRBD1	TRBV28	14	TRBJ2-7	-	CASSTTGAPREQYF	TGTGCCAGCAGTACTACAGGGGCCCCAAGGGAGCAGTACTTC
-	TRBV2	13	TRBJ1-3	-	CASSQVSGNTIYF	TGTGCCAGCAGTCAGGTCTCTGGAAACACCATATATTTT
-	TRBV5-1	11	TRBJ2-3	-	CASSLADTQYF	TGTGCCAGCAGCTTGGCAGATACGCAGTATTTT
-	TRBV27	15	TRBJ2-7	once	CASSPSRRHSYEQYF	TGTGCCAGCAGCCCGTCCCGGCGGCACTCCTACGAGCAGTACTTC
TRBD2	TRBV28	15	TRBJ2-3	once	CASRTSGASTDTQYF	TGTGCCAGCAGAACTAGCGGAGCGAGCACAGATACGCAGTATTTT
-	TRBV19	14	TRBJ2-3	-	CASGTPNGRDTQYF	TGTGCCAGCGGGACACCTAACGGGAGAGATACGCAGTATTTT
-	TRBV18	13	TRBJ2-5	-	CASSPVVQETQYF	TGTGCCAGCTCACCGGTTGTCCAAGAGACCCAGTACTTC
-	TRBV28	15	TRBJ2-7	-	CASSKGVLSSYEQYF	TGTGCCAGCAGTAAAGGGGTATTAAGCTCCTACGAGCAGTACTTC
-	TRBV6-1	15	TRBJ1-1	-	CASSEYSGRNTEAFF	TGTGCCAGCAGTGAGTACTCAGGGCGGAACACTGAAGCTTTCTTT
TRBD2	TRBV11-2	16	TRBJ2-1	-	CASSLVTSGRSDEQFF	TGTGCCAGCAGCTTAGTGACTAGCGGGAGGTCGGATGAGCAGTTCTTC
-	TRBV11-2	15	TRBJ1-1	-	CASSLGQIMNTEAFF	TGTGCCAGCAGCTTGGGACAAATTATGAACACTGAAGCTTTCTTT
-	TRBV9	16	TRBJ2-3	once	CASSKWTGRNADTQYF	TGTGCCAGCAGCAAATGGACTGGACGGAACGCGGATACGCAGTATTTT
TRBD2	TRBV11-2	18	TRBJ2-7	-	CASSLALPGGGGSYEQYF	TGTGCCAGCAGCTTGGCGCTTCCGGGAGGAGGAGGCTCCTACGAGCAGTACTTC
-	TRBV19	14	TRBJ1-5	-	CASSIGPHGQPQHF	TGTGCCAGTAGTATCGGGCCCCATGGTCAGCCCCAGCATTTT
-	TRBV10-3	14	TRBJ2-3	-	CAIRTSGALDTQYF	TGTGCCATCAGGACCAGCGGAGCCCTAGATACGCAGTATTTT
-	TRBV18	15	TRBJ2-7	-	CASSPATTRTYEQYF	TGTGCCAGCTCACCCGCCACCACTAGGACCTACGAGCAGTACTTC
-	TRBV5-1	16	TRBJ2-7	-	CASSGRDFQSTYEQYF	TGCGCCAGCAGCGGACGGGACTTTCAATCCACCTACGAGCAGTACTTC
-	TRBV21-1	12	TRBJ2-3	-	CASSRVADTQYF	TGTGCCAGCAGCAGGGTGGCAGATACGCAGTATTTT
TRBD2	TRBV7-2	14	TRBJ2-7	-	CASSPAGGAHEQYF	TGTGCCAGCAGCCCAGCGGGAGGGGCCCACGAGCAGTACTTC
-	TRBV18	17	TRBJ2-3	-	CASSLLGSGTDTDTQYF	TGTGCCAGCTCACTCCTGGGATCCGGGACTGACACAGATACGCAGTATTTT
TRBD2	TRBV7-6	18	TRBJ2-5	-	CASSLAHPGLAGKETQYF	TGTGCCAGCAGCTTAGCCCACCCGGGACTAGCGGGAAAAGAGACCCAGTACTTC
-	TRBV18	12	TRBJ1-1	-	CASSRLEHEAFF	TGTGCCAGCTCACGCTTGGAACATGAAGCTTTCTTT
-	TRBV5-1	15	TRBJ2-4	-	CASSRTRLAKNIQYF	TGCGCCAGCAGCCGGACGAGACTAGCCAAAAACATTCAGTACTTC
-	TRBV18	15	TRBJ2-1	-	CASSLVGLTNNEQFF	TGTGCCAGCTCACTCGTTGGACTAACGAACAATGAGCAGTTCTTC
-	TRBV6-5	12	TRBJ2-1	-	CASSLNRAEQFF	TGTGCCAGCAGTTTGAACAGGGCTGAGCAGTTCTTC
-	TRBV7-3	15	TRBJ2-3	-	CASSLSGLYTDTQYF	TGTGCCAGCAGCTTAAGCGGACTCTACACAGATACGCAGTATTTT
-	TRBV5-4	14	TRBJ1-4	-	CASSSLPTNEKLFF	TGTGCCAGCAGCTCGCTTCCAACTAATGAAAAACTGTTTTTT
TRBD1	TRBV28	16	TRBJ1-4	-	CASSLLKDRAGEKLFF	TGTGCCAGCAGTTTATTAAAGGACAGGGCAGGTGAAAAACTGTTTTTT
-	TRBV30	14	TRBJ2-1	-	CAWSVRRGYNEQFF	TGTGCCTGGAGTGTACGGAGAGGGTACAATGAGCAGTTCTTC
-	TRBV6-6	15	TRBJ2-7	-	CASAPGGRGPYEQYF	TGTGCCAGCGCCCCAGGAGGGCGGGGGCCCTACGAGCAGTACTTC
TRBD2	TRBV18	16	TRBJ2-3	-	CASSPGLEQRVDTQYF	TGTGCCAGCTCTCCCGGACTAGAGCAAAGGGTAGATACGCAGTATTTT
-	TRBV11-2	13	TRBJ1-2	-	CAIKGPLTYGYTF	TGTGCCATTAAGGGACCGTTGACCTATGGCTACACCTTC
-	TRBV29-1	12	TRBJ2-3	-	CSVRQGTDTQYF	TGCAGCGTCAGACAGGGCACAGATACGCAGTATTTT
-	TRBV4-1	16	TRBJ2-7	-	CASSQESAVSSYEQYF	TGCGCCAGCAGCCAAGAGTCGGCGGTCAGCTCCTACGAGCAGTACTTC
-	TRBV9	15	TRBJ2-7	-	CASSASTGSSYEQYF	TGTGCCAGCAGCGCCTCGACTGGTAGCTCCTACGAGCAGTACTTC
TRBD1	TRBV18	14	TRBJ2-5	-	CASSLTGGQETQYF	TGTGCCAGCTCACTTACAGGGGGCCAAGAGACCCAGTACTTC
TRBD2	TRBV5-1	18	TRBJ2-4	-	CASTSLAGGIGAKNIQYF	TGCGCCAGCACCAGCCTAGCGGGAGGGATTGGGGCCAAAAACATTCAGTACTTC
-	TRBV11-3	13	TRBJ1-1	-	CASSRTGNTEAFF	TGTGCCAGCAGCCGTACAGGGAACACTGAAGCTTTCTTT
-	TRBV7-2	18	TRBJ2-3	-	CASSLESWQPSSWDTQYF	TGTGCCAGCAGCTTAGAGAGCTGGCAGCCGTCCTCCTGGGATACGCAGTATTTT
-	TRBV6-1	13	TRBJ1-1	-	CASRGRLNTEAFF	TGTGCCAGTCGCGGCAGGCTAAACACTGAAGCTTTCTTT
-	TRBV4-1	16	TRBJ1-4	-	CASSRNVGPPSEKLFF	TGCGCCAGCAGCAGGAATGTTGGACCTCCGAGTGAAAAACTGTTTTTT
-	TRBV19	16	TRBJ1-3	-	CASSTTGLSSGNTIYF	TGTGCCAGTAGTACCACGGGACTCAGCTCTGGAAACACCATATATTTT
-	TRBV2	10	TRBJ2-3	-	CASRVDTQYF	TGTGCCAGCAGGGTAGATACGCAGTATTTT
TRBD2	TRBV5-4	15	TRBJ2-1	-	CASRELAGGPNEQFF	TGTGCCAGCAGGGAGTTAGCGGGAGGGCCCAATGAGCAGTTCTTC
-	TRBV2	11	TRBJ1-1	once	CAGFINTEAFF	TGTGCCGGCTTTATCAACACTGAAGCTTTCTTT